The 21 T cell receptor beta chains in this list originate from one sample, sequenced in a study of identical twins. TCRdb reprocessed the 5' RACE reads with MiXCR, giving one entry per CDR3 protein. This table holds some 1,700,000 distinct CDR3 sequences, 25% to 35% found once. The sample comprised cord blood. The origin of the receptors is a newborn girl in good health.

This clonotype was counted only a few times. The CDR3 DNA is TGCGCCAGCAGCCAACCCAAGCTAGCGGGAGGTGACACCCAAGAGACCCAGTACTTC. Translating gives CASSQPKLAGGDTQETQYF. The chain couples TRBV4-1 to TRBJ2-5; TRBD2 aligns across 11 bases. The ends lost 2 bases at V and 1 base at J; junction bases unmatched: 12. CDR3 length: 19 amino acids. Looked up from germline, CDR1 is MGHRA and CDR2 is YSYEKL.

The gene calls are TRBV7-9 and TRBJ2-7; a possible D gene is TRBD1 (6 bases). Trimming cost V 4 bases and J 2 bases, with 15 bases left between them. The germline V gene encodes CDR1 SEHNR and CDR2 FQNEAQ (reference sequence). The CDR3 is 15 amino acids. CDR3 region: CASSYGTLSPYEQYF. CDR3 DNA: TGTGCCAGCAGCTACGGGACACTATCCCCCTACGAGCAGTACTTC.

This clonotype has more than one count but fewer than ten. This chain joins TRBV20-1 and TRBJ2-4; D unclear. The CDR3 has 14 amino acids. V was clipped by 1 base and J by 0 bases, with 7 bases between them. Looked up from germline, CDR1 is DFQATT and CDR2 is SNEGSKA (reference sequence). CDR3 sequence reads: CSARATVAKNIQYF. The CDR3 nucleotides are TGCAGTGCTAGAGCCACAGTAGCCAAAAACATTCAGTACTTC.

The rearrangement joins TRBV21-1 to TRBJ1-6; the table's D call TRBD1 went unverified against the DNA. TRBV21-1 is labeled a pseudogene. This CDR3 is 13 amino acids long. DNA for the CDR3: TGTGCCAGCAAGGGACAGGGCGGGTCACCCCCCCACTTT. Its protein product is CASKGQGGSPPHF.

This clonotype was detected only a few times. The chain joins TRBV6-5 to TRBJ2-7, with D perhaps TRBD2 (7 bases). The V gene's germline CDR1 is MNHEY and CDR2 SVGAGI. Deletions cut 0 bases from V and 4 bases from J, with 16 bases between. The length of the CDR3 is 16 residues. CDR3 bases: TGTGCCAGCAGTTACTCTGGGGGCGGGAGATCGTACGAGCAGTACTTC. Residues: CASSYSGGGRSYEQYF.

This clonotype was observed a handful of times. The chain is built from TRBV28 and TRBJ1-2, with D unresolved. Germline V gives CDR1 MDHEN, CDR2 SYDVKM. The germline V and J ends were trimmed by 1 base and 6 bases, with 9 bases remaining between them. The CDR3 has 13 amino acids. Here the CDR3 reads CASSLSARDGYTF. The CDR3 bases are TGTGCCAGCAGTTTATCGGCTCGGGATGGCTACACCTTC.

This clonotype was counted once. Since a much larger clone is just one base distant, this may be a read error. The chain couples TRBV24-1 to TRBJ2-6; a possible D gene is TRBD1 (5 bases). The CDR3 loop spans 12 amino acids. Per germline, CDR1 KGHDR and CDR2 SFDVKD. The CDR3 DNA is TGTGCCACCAGCACTGGGGCCAACGTCCTGAATTTC. This gives the protein CATSTGANVLNF.

This clonotype occurred many times. The chain recombines TRBV5-1 with TRBJ2-1; tentatively, D is TRBD2 (6 bases). There are 16 residues in the CDR3. Germline V gene data show CDR1 as SGHRS and CDR2 as YFSETQ. The ends were cut back, 6 bases at V and 3 bases at J, with 19 bases in the middle. The CDR3 nucleotides are TGCGCCAGCACCCCCGGGGGTAGTTACGGCTACAATGAGCAGTTCTTC. Translated: CASTPGGSYGYNEQFF.

The chain is built from TRBV7-9 and TRBJ1-5; D is undetermined. Looked up from germline, CDR1 is SEHNR and CDR2 is FQNEAQ (reference sequence). The CDR3 runs to 12 residues. V lost 4 bases and J 5 bases, leaving 6 bases between the germline ends. The CDR3 coding sequence is TGTGCCAGCAGCTCGAAGGATCAGCCCCAGCATTTT. This encodes CASSSKDQPQHF. The whole variable domain, remainder taken from reference TRBV7-9 and TRBJ1-5, is DTGVSQNPRHKITKRGQNVTFRCDPISEHNRLYWYRQTLGQGPEFLTYFQNEAQLEKSRLLSDRFSAERPKGSFSTLEIQRTEQGDSAMYLCASSSKDQPQHFGDGTRLSIL.

CDR3 DNA: TGTGCCAGCAAGCTACAGGGCGGCTATGGCTACACCTTC. Encoded protein: CASKLQGGYGYTF. The genes are TRBV6-1 and TRBJ1-2; tentative D call: TRBD1 (6 bases). The CDR3 covers 13 residues. CDR1 is MNHNS and CDR2 is SASEGT in the germline V gene. V was shortened by 7 bases and J by 4 bases, with 13 bases between the two germline ends.

Many counts were recorded for this clonotype. The chain couples TRBV7-2 to TRBJ1-5; 11 bases align to TRBD1. The CDR3 is made up of 15 amino acids. The trim removed 0 bases at V and 6 bases at J, leaving 1 base unmatched. Germline-derived CDR1 and CDR2 are SGHTA and FQGNSA. CDR3: CASSLAGTGGQPQHF. The CDR3 region has the DNA TGTGCCAGCAGCTTAGCAGGGACAGGGGGTCAGCCCCAGCATTTT.

The rearrangement joins TRBV30 to TRBJ2-3, with D tentatively TRBD1 or TRBD2 (5 bases each). Trimming left V 2 bases short and J 0 bases short, with 9 bases between. CDR3 length: 14 residues. The germline V gene encodes CDR1 GTSNPN and CDR2 SVGIG (reference sequence). The CDR3 sequence: CAWSTGGSTDTQYF. CDR3 DNA: TGTGCCTGGAGTACAGGAGGAAGCACAGATACGCAGTATTTT.

The chain uses TRBV12-3 or TRBV12-4 and TRBJ2-3; TRBD1 matches at 9 bases. CDR3 length: 16 residues. V shed 4 bases, J shed 3 bases, and the junction held 8 bases outside the gene matches. The DNA of the CDR3 is TGTGCCAGCAGTTGGCGTACAGGGGGCGGGACAGATACGCAGTATTTT. Encoded protein: CASSWRTGGGTDTQYF.

This clonotype showed up many times. DNA for the CDR3: TGTGCCAGCAGTGGCGGACCAAATGAAAAACTGTTTTTT. Residues: CASSGGPNEKLFF. The chain is built from TRBV6-1 and TRBJ1-4; D call uncertain. The CDR3 has 13 amino acids. Trimming removed 4 bases from V and 5 bases from J, with 8 bases in between. Germline V gives CDR1 MNHNS, CDR2 SASEGT.

This clonotype was picked up a small number of times. Here the CDR3 DNA reads TGTGCCAGCAGCTTAGACTTCAAAAACATTCAGTACTTC. Encoded protein: CASSLDFKNIQYF. The chain combines TRBV7-6 with TRBJ2-4; no clear D gene. Germline-derived CDR1 and CDR2 are SGHVS and FNYEAQ. Trimming removed 1 base at V and 3 bases at J, with 4 bases between. CDR3 length: 13 residues.

In its sample, this clonotype was seen a few times. The V and J genes are TRBV4-1 and TRBJ2-4, with D unresolved. From germline, CDR1 is MGHRA and CDR2 YSYEKL. V lost 3 bases, J lost 3 bases, and 15 bases lay in between. The CDR3 totals 16 residues. Written as DNA, the CDR3 is TGCGCCAGCAGCCACGATCTAGGTCTTGTCAAAAACATTCAGTACTTC. It specifies CASSHDLGLVKNIQYF.

This rearrangement joins TRBV29-1 to TRBJ2-1, with TRBD2 matching 14 bases. The CDR3 covers 13 residues. Germline V lookup: CDR1 SQVTM, CDR2 ANQGSEA. The junction had 5 bases not matched to a gene; V was cut back by 7 bases and J by 9 bases. The CDR3 spells CSASGLAGVEQFF. The CDR3 DNA reads TGCAGCGCTTCGGGACTAGCGGGGGTTGAGCAGTTCTTC.

Only a few counts were recorded for this clonotype. This rearrangement joins TRBV27 to TRBJ2-5; TRBD1 matches 8 bases. J lost 2 bases, V lost 7 bases, and 6 bases had no gene match. This CDR3 is 14 amino acids long. Germline loops: CDR1 MNHEY, CDR2 SMNVEV (reference sequence). CDR3 bases: TGTGCCAGCACGGGCAGGGGGCCGCAAGAGACCCAGTACTTC. This gives the protein CASTGRGPQETQYF.

The chain is built from TRBV20-1 and TRBJ2-5, with D possibly being TRBD2 (5 bases). V was shortened by 3 bases and J by 2 bases, with 10 bases between the two germline ends. From germline, CDR1 is DFQATT and CDR2 SNEGSKA (reference sequence). This CDR3 contains 13 residues. The CDR3: CSARRRRQETQYF. The CDR3, as DNA: TGCAGTGCTAGGAGACGGAGGCAAGAGACCCAGTACTTC.

The gene calls are TRBV4-1 and TRBJ2-1; the D is unclear. The DNA end favors TRBJ2-7, so the J call may be wrong. Germline V gene data show CDR1 as MGHRA and CDR2 as YSYEKL. CDR3 length: 15 amino acids. Here the CDR3 reads CASSQGLREYNEQYF. CDR3 DNA: TGCGCCAGCAGCCAAGGCCTTAGGGAATACAATGAGCAGTACTTC.

This clonotype was observed a handful of times. The chain uses TRBV11-1 and TRBJ1-2; D is perhaps TRBD1 (6 bases). Germline CDR1 SGHAT, CDR2 FQDESV (reference sequence). V was clipped by 3 bases and J by 4 bases, with 18 bases between them. There are 16 residues in the CDR3. Here the CDR3 reads CASSFSDSRVSYGYTF. CDR3 DNA sequence: TGTGCCAGCAGCTTTTCGGACAGCAGGGTGAGCTATGGCTACACCTTC.